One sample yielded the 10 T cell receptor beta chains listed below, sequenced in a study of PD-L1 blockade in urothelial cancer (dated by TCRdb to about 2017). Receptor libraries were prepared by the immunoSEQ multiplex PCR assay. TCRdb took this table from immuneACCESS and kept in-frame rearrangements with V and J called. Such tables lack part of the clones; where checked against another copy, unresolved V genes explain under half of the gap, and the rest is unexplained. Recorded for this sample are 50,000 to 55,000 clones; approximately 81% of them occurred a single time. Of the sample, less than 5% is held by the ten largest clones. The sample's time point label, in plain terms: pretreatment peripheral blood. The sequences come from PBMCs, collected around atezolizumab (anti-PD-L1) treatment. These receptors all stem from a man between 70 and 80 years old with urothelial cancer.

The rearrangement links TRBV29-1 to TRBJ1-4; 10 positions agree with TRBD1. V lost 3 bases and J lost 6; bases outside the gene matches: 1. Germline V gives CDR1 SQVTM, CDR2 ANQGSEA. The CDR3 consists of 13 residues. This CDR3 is CSVDGTGDEKLFF. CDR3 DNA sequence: TGCAGCGTTGACGGGACAGGGGATGAAAAACTGTTTTTT.

CDR3 in DNA: TGTGCCAGCAGCTTAATCCTCACCGGGGAGCTGTTTTTT. Amino acids: CASSLILTGELFF. The chain couples TRBV11-2 to TRBJ2-2; D unresolved. V lost 2 bases and J 4 bases, leaving 5 bases between the germline ends. CDR1 SGHAT and CDR2 FQNNGV come from the germline V gene. This CDR3 is 13 amino acids long.

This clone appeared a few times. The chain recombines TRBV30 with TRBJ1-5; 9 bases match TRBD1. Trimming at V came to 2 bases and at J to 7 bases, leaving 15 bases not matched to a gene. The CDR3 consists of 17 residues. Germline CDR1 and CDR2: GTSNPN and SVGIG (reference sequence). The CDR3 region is CAWSFSPPGQGVQPQHF. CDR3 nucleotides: TGTGCCTGGAGTTTCTCACCTCCGGGACAGGGAGTCCAGCCCCAGCATTTT.

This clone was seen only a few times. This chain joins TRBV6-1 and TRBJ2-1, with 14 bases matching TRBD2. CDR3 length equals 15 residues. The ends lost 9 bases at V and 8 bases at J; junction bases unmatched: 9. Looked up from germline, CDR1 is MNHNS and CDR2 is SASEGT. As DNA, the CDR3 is TGTGCCAGTACTATGGGACTAGCGGGAGTTTATGAGCAGTTCTTC. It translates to CASTMGLAGVYEQFF.

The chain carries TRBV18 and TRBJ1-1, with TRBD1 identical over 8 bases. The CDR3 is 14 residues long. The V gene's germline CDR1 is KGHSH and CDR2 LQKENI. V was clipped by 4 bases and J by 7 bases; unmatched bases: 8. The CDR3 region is CASSLGQGAVEAFF. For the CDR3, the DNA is TGTGCCAGCTCACTCGGACAGGGAGCGGTTGAAGCTTTCTTT.

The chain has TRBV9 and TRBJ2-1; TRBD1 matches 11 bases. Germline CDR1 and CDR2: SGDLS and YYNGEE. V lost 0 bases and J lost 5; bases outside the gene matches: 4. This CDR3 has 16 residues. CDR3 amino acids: CASSVGGDRGNNEQFF. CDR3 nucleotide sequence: TGTGCCAGCAGCGTAGGAGGGGACAGGGGGAACAATGAGCAGTTCTTC.

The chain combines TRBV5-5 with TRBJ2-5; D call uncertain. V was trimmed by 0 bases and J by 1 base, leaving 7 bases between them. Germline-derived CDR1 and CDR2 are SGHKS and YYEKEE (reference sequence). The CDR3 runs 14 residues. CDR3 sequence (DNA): TGTGCCAGCAGCTTGGGGCCCAGCCAAGAGACCCAGTACTTC. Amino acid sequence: CASSLGPSQETQYF.

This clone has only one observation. The CDR3 here is CASSALGASAQFF. The CDR3 DNA sequence: TGCGCCAGCAGCGCCCTCGGGGCTAGCGCGCAGTTCTTC. The chain is built from TRBV5-1 and TRBJ2-1, with D possibly being TRBD2 (6 bases). The V gene lost 4 bases and the J gene lost 12 bases, with 17 bases spanning the gap. The CDR3 is made up of 13 amino acids. The V gene's germline CDR1 is SGHRS and CDR2 YFSETQ. The whole variable domain, filled in from reference TRBV5-1 and TRBJ2-1, reads KAGVTQTPRYLIKTRGQQVTLSCSPISGHRSVSWYQQTPGQGLQFLFEYFSETQRNKGNFPGRFSGRQFSNSRSEMNVSTLELGDSALYLCASSALGASAQFFGPGTRLTVL.

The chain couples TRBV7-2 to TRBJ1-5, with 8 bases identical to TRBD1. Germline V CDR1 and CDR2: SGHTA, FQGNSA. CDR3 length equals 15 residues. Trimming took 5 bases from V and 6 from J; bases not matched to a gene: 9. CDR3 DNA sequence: TGTGCCAGCAGCACGCTCCAGGGGGCCTTTCAGCCCCAGCATTTT. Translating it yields CASSTLQGAFQPQHF.

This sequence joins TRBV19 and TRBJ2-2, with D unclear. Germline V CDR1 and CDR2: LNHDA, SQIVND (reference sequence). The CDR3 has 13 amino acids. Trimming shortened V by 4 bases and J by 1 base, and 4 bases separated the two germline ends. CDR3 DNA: TGTGCCAGTAGTAGAGGGAACACCGGGGAGCTGTTTTTT. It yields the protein CASSRGNTGELFF.